This T cell receptor beta chain comes out of a study of response to subunit inactivated influenza vaccine. Study-wide findings and caveats: Each seasonal influenza vaccination recruits few new T cells, the authors suggested.

With regard to this clonotype: Its target is unknown.

TCRdb recomputed calls from the RT-PCR reads with MiXCR, one row per CDR3 protein. The profile shows 150,000 to 200,000 distinct CDR3 sequences, about 10% of them singletons. Germline V gives CDR1 SGHVS, CDR2 FQNEAQ. V lost 1 base and J lost 4, with 11 bases in between. The CDR3 is 14 amino acids. The V and J genes are TRBV7-8 and TRBJ2-7, with D perhaps being TRBD1 or TRBD2 (5 bases each). The clonotype originates from a man aged 50-60 years who received an inactivated influenza vaccine. Here the sequenced sample was non-naive T cells sorted from PBMCs, taken on the day of vaccination. The DNA for the CDR3 is TGTGCCAGCAGCTTAGTGGGGGATGGGTACGAGCAGTACTTC. As protein: CASSLVGDGYEQYF.